One sample yielded the 32 T cell receptor beta chains listed below, sequenced in a study of T-cell memory formation after mild COVID-19. MiXCR, applied by TCRdb to the 5' RACE reads, yields one record per CDR3 protein. The sample contains about 340,000 distinct CDR3 sequences, 13% to 15% of which appear only once. Sequenced material: PBMCs or a T cell subset sorted from them (not recorded which). These receptors all come from a man aged 18 to 29 who had mild COVID-19 (a few samples of this study predate the infection). Cell type and time point are not known.

In this sample, this clonotype turned up many times. The chain links TRBV4-1 to TRBJ2-3; 8 bases map to TRBD1. The CDR3 sequence is 14 residues long. The trim removed 4 bases at V and 4 bases at J, leaving 4 bases unmatched. Germline V gives CDR1 MGHRA, CDR2 YSYEKL. CDR3 coding DNA: TGCGCCAGCAGCCCGACAGGGGTGGCAGATACGCAGTATTTT. It is translated as CASSPTGVADTQYF.

The chain combines TRBV7-2 with TRBJ2-3, with D unresolved. CDR1 is SGHTA, CDR2 FQGNSA, per germline. V was cut by 4 bases and J by 4 bases, with 12 bases left in between. CDR3 length: 14 amino acids. CDR3 loop: CASSSSAGPDTQYF. The CDR3 region has the DNA TGTGCCAGCAGCTCCTCTGCTGGTCCAGATACGCAGTATTTT.

This clonotype was counted a few times. The genes are TRBV5-1 and TRBJ1-2; 9 positions match TRBD1. J gave up 6 bases and V 4 bases, and 7 bases lay outside the gene matches. Germline values: CDR1 SGHRS, CDR2 YFSETQ. The CDR3 loop spans 14 amino acids. DNA for the CDR3: TGCGCCAGCAGCACGGGACAGGGAAGTCATGGCTACACCTTC. It translates to CASSTGQGSHGYTF.

The table lists this clonotype with a few counts. V gene TRBV27 combines with J gene TRBJ2-7; 8 nucleotides line up with TRBD2. The CDR3 is 15 residues long. Germline V gene data show CDR1 as MNHEY and CDR2 as SMNVEV (reference sequence). Trimming removed 3 bases from V and 2 bases from J; junction bases left unmatched: 6. The CDR3 DNA follows: TGTGCCAGCAGTTTCCGAGCGGGGGACCCCTACGAGCAGTACGTC. It codes for CASSFRAGDPYEQYV.

This clonotype was observed at least ten times. The chain employs TRBV6-5 and TRBJ2-5, with TRBD1 identical over 11 bases. CDR3 length: 17 amino acids. Losses at the gene ends were 6 bases for V and 2 bases for J; bases not matched to a gene: 11. The V gene's germline CDR1 is MNHEY and CDR2 SVGAGI. This CDR3 is CASRPGWDRGTQETQYF. The CDR3 DNA reads as TGTGCCAGCAGGCCGGGGTGGGACAGGGGGACTCAAGAGACCCAGTACTTC.

This clonotype was detected a few times. The chain has TRBV2 and TRBJ2-7, with D perhaps TRBD1 or TRBD2 (6 bases each). With 2 bases removed from V and 2 bases from J, the gap between germline ends came to 13 bases. The germline CDR1 and CDR2 sequences are SNHLY and FYNNEI. The CDR3 is 15 residues long. The CDR3 loop is CASSEPGGLTYEQYF. The CDR3 DNA follows: TGTGCCAGCAGTGAACCTGGGGGGCTGACCTACGAGCAGTACTTC.

V and J are TRBV30 and TRBJ1-4; no clear D. Germline V gives CDR1 GTSNPN, CDR2 SVGIG (reference sequence). Trimming left V 3 bases short and J 7 bases short, with 15 bases between. The CDR3 totals 14 residues. The CDR3 spells CAWSPSQVAEKLFF. The CDR3 DNA reads as TGTGCCTGGAGCCCTAGTCAGGTCGCTGAAAAACTGTTTTTT.

This chain links TRBV12-3 or TRBV12-4 with TRBJ1-2; D not resolved. This CDR3 is built from 13 residues. V was trimmed by 3 bases and J by 2 bases, leaving 7 bases between them. The DNA of the CDR3 is TGTGCCAGCAGTTTTGGGGAGAACTATGGCTACACCTTC. It translates to CASSFGENYGYTF.

The V call is TRBV14, the J call TRBJ2-3; 7 positions match TRBD1. The germline gives CDR1 SGHDN, CDR2 FVKESK. This CDR3 is built from 16 residues. The V gene end was trimmed by 0 bases and the J gene end by 5 bases; junction bases not matched to a gene: 8. The CDR3, as DNA: TGTGCCAGCAGCCAAGATCGTACAGGGGCTGGAGATACGCAGTATTTT. Amino acid sequence: CASSQDRTGAGDTQYF.

The rearrangement joins TRBV6-5 to TRBJ2-7; TRBD2 aligns across 12 bases. V trimming: 6 bases; J trimming: 7 bases; junction bases outside the gene matches: 16. The CDR3 contains 17 residues. Germline V gene lookup returns CDR1 MNHEY and CDR2 SVGAGI. In DNA, the CDR3 is TGTGCCAGCAGCCCTTTCGGTCCTAGCGGGGGGGCCGGGGAGCAGTACTTC. Encoded protein: CASSPFGPSGGAGEQYF.

The gene calls are TRBV4-1 and TRBJ1-2; D unclear. V gave up 0 bases and J gave up 3 bases, with 8 bases separating them. The germline gives CDR1 MGHRA, CDR2 YSYEKL. This CDR3 is 14 amino acids long. CDR3 region: CASSQDLGDYGYTF. The DNA of the CDR3 is TGCGCCAGCAGCCAAGATCTCGGGGACTATGGCTACACCTTC.

V and J are TRBV4-1 and TRBJ1-1, with a weak D call TRBD1 (6 bases). V was clipped by 7 bases and J by 0 bases, with 24 bases between them. In germline, CDR1 is MGHRA, CDR2 YSYEKL. The CDR3 has 18 amino acids. CDR3 in DNA: TGCGCCAGCAACTTACACGATGGGGGGCGGGATTTGAACACTGAAGCTTTCTTT. Its protein product is CASNLHDGGRDLNTEAFF.

This clonotype occurred a few times. The chain joins TRBV6-5 to TRBJ2-1; D is perhaps TRBD1 (8 bases). Germline V gene sequence: CDR1 MNHEY, CDR2 SVGAGI. The germline V and J ends were trimmed by 11 bases and 6 bases, with 14 bases remaining between them. The CDR3 runs 12 residues. CDR3 nucleotide sequence: TGTGCCCCCACAGGGGGGGGCAATGAGCAGTTCTTC. Translated, it gives CAPTGGGNEQFF.

The genes are TRBV18 and TRBJ1-2, with 9 nucleotides matching TRBD1. The CDR3 runs 19 residues. The ends lost 1 base at V and 5 bases at J; junction bases unmatched: 17. The germline gives CDR1 KGHSH, CDR2 LQKENI. CDR3 amino acids: CASSPRRGAITGGFYGYTF. The DNA of the CDR3 is TGTGCCAGCTCACCACGTCGTGGGGCCATTACAGGGGGCTTTTATGGCTACACCTTC.

This rearrangement joins TRBV7-2 to TRBJ1-6; D possibly corresponds to TRBD1 (6 bases). Germline V gives CDR1 SGHTA, CDR2 FQGNSA. CDR3 size: 16 residues. V was cut by 4 bases and J by 7 bases, with 17 bases left in between. The CDR3, as DNA: TGTGCCAGCAGCTCCCCCCATGGACAGAGAAATTCACCCCTCCACTTT. Translation gives CASSSPHGQRNSPLHF. The variable domain in full, with the rest retrieved from reference TRBV7-2 and TRBJ1-6, is GAGVSQSPSNKVTEKGKDVELRCDPISGHTALYWYRQSLGQGLEFLIYFQGNSAPDKSGLPSDRFSAERTGGSVSTLTIQRTQQEDSAVYLCASSSPHGQRNSPLHFGNGTRLTVT.

This clonotype was detected a few times. V and J are TRBV9 and TRBJ2-3, with a possible D match to TRBD1 (5 bases). The CDR3 runs to 13 residues. Germline V gene data show CDR1 as SGDLS and CDR2 as YYNGEE. V lost 0 bases, J lost 7 bases, and 9 bases lay in between. This chain's CDR3 is CASSVGRGYTQYF. The CDR3 DNA sequence: TGTGCCAGCAGCGTAGGAAGGGGCTATACGCAGTATTTT. Full variable domain (rest looked up from reference TRBV9 and TRBJ2-3): DSGVTQTPKHLITATGQRVTLRCSPRSGDLSVYWYQQSLDQGLQFLIQYYNGEERAKGNILERFSAQQFPDLHSELNLSSLELGDSALYFCASSVGRGYTQYFGPGTRLTVL.

The rearrangement joins TRBV7-3 to TRBJ2-3, with a tentative D call TRBD2 (5 bases). The V end was cut by 5 bases, the J end by 1 base, with 10 bases between. There are 14 residues in the CDR3. Per germline, CDR1 SGHTA and CDR2 FQGTGA. CDR3 protein: CASSPGSGTDTQYF. DNA for the CDR3: TGTGCCAGCAGCCCGGGGTCGGGCACAGATACGCAGTATTTT.

This clonotype was picked up a small number of times. This chain links TRBV29-1 with TRBJ1-1; D gene ambiguous. Looked up from germline, CDR1 is SQVTM and CDR2 is ANQGSEA. Deletions cut 7 bases from V and 3 bases from J, with 9 bases between. This CDR3 comprises 11 residues. This CDR3 reads CSAVRDTEAFF. DNA of the CDR3: TGCAGCGCTGTAAGGGACACTGAAGCTTTCTTT.

This clonotype was seen a few times. The V call is TRBV20-1, the J call TRBJ1-2; no clear D. The CDR3 is 12 residues long. Germline lookup yields CDR1 DFQATT and CDR2 SNEGSKA (reference sequence). The germline V and J ends were trimmed by 7 bases and 4 bases, with 13 bases remaining between them. CDR3 protein: CSGTGRGYGYTF. The CDR3, as DNA: TGCAGTGGAACTGGACGAGGCTATGGCTACACCTTC.

This clonotype was seen many times. The chain combines TRBV5-1 with TRBJ2-1; D is undetermined. The germline V and J ends were trimmed by 0 bases and 3 bases, with 7 bases remaining between them. This CDR3 is 14 amino acids long. Germline V lookup: CDR1 SGHRS, CDR2 YFSETQ. CDR3 sequence reads: CASSLAGNYNEQFF. DNA for the CDR3: TGCGCCAGCAGCTTGGCAGGAAACTACAATGAGCAGTTCTTC.

There are a few counts of this clonotype. The genes are TRBV4-1 and TRBJ2-4, with D unresolved. CDR1 and CDR2 from the germline V gene are MGHRA and YSYEKL. The CDR3 loop spans 15 amino acids. The ends were cut back, 0 bases at V and 4 bases at J, with 10 bases in the middle. The CDR3 DNA is TGCGCCAGCAGCCAAGAGGGTCAGTTTAAAAACATTCAGTACTTC. It is translated as CASSQEGQFKNIQYF.

This clonotype was seen ten or more times. The V and J genes are TRBV12-3 or TRBV12-4 and TRBJ2-2; D unresolved. Trimming left V 3 bases short and J 6 bases short, with 2 bases between. The CDR3 is 11 amino acids. The CDR3 loop reads CASSFSGELFF. DNA of the CDR3: TGTGCCAGCAGTTTTTCCGGGGAGCTGTTTTTT.

The V gene is TRBV12-3 or TRBV12-4, the J gene TRBJ1-2; TRBD1 aligns across 9 bases. V shed 1 base and J 4 bases; nucleotides not matched to a gene: 10. This CDR3 spans 17 amino acids. The chain's CDR3 is CASSLGTTGGGGYGYTF. CDR3 sequence (DNA): TGTGCCAGCAGTTTAGGGACCACAGGGGGCGGCGGCTATGGCTACACCTTC.

Many counts were recorded for this clonotype. The rearrangement links TRBV7-9 to TRBJ1-1, with a possible D match to TRBD1 (6 bases). Trimming took 1 base from V and 6 from J, leaving 9 bases between them. The CDR3 loop spans 13 amino acids. CDR1 and CDR2 (germline): SEHNR, FQNEAQ (reference sequence). The CDR3 DNA sequence: TGTGCCAGCAGCTTAGGACAGGCGGCTGAAGCTTTCTTT. It specifies CASSLGQAAEAFF.

The chain combines TRBV4-3 with TRBJ1-6; the D is unclear. Germline V gives CDR1 LGHNA, CDR2 YSLEER. V was trimmed by 0 bases and J by 5 bases, leaving 8 bases between them. This CDR3 has 15 residues. Here the CDR3 DNA reads TGCGCCAGCAGCCAAGAAGAAACAGATAATTCACCCCTCCACTTT. This sequence encodes CASSQEETDNSPLHF.

V gene TRBV3-1 combines with J gene TRBJ1-1; 7 bases match TRBD1. V lost 1 base and J lost 5; bases outside the gene matches: 7. The CDR3 consists of 15 residues. Germline CDR1 and CDR2: LGHDT and YNNKEL (reference sequence). The CDR3: CASSQVDRVVTEAFF. The CDR3 DNA follows: TGTGCCAGCAGCCAAGTAGACAGGGTCGTAACTGAAGCTTTCTTT.

V is TRBV20-1 and J is TRBJ2-7; D is perhaps TRBD1 (6 bases). This CDR3 is 13 amino acids long. V was pared by 0 bases and J by 2 bases, with 8 bases between. Per germline, CDR1 DFQATT and CDR2 SNEGSKA (reference sequence). The CDR3 sequence is CSARDRGTYEQYV. CDR3 nucleotide sequence: TGCAGTGCTAGAGACAGGGGCACCTACGAGCAGTACGTC.

This clonotype was picked up a small number of times. The CDR3 sequence: CASSWATGHLYNSPLHF. CDR3 DNA: TGTGCCAGCAGTTGGGCGACCGGACACTTATATAATTCACCCCTCCACTTT. The chain is built from TRBV6-2 or TRBV6-3 and TRBJ1-6; D perhaps matches TRBD1 (5 bases). With 4 bases removed from V and 4 bases from J, the gap between germline ends came to 17 bases. This CDR3 spans 17 amino acids. The V gene's germline CDR1 is MNHEY and CDR2 SVGEGT.

This clonotype was seen a handful of times. The chain carries TRBV7-9 and TRBJ1-3; unclear D gene. Germline V lookup: CDR1 SEHNR, CDR2 FQNEAQ (reference sequence). CDR3 size: 14 residues. The V end lost 0 bases, the J end lost 4 bases, and 7 bases lay between the germline ends. The CDR3 bases are TGTGCCAGCAGCTTAGCGAACCGCGGAAACACCATATATTTT. This translates into CASSLANRGNTIYF.

This clonotype was observed a few times. The V call is TRBV20-1, the J call TRBJ2-7, with 11 bases matching TRBD2. Germline CDR1 and CDR2: DFQATT and SNEGSKA (reference sequence). V gave up 5 bases and J gave up 3 bases; unmatched junction bases: 9. CDR3 length: 15 amino acids. In DNA form, the CDR3 reads TGCAGTGCTCTAGCGGGGGGCCGAAACGTCTACGAGCAGTACGTC. Amino acid sequence: CSALAGGRNVYEQYV.

Many counts were recorded for this clonotype. The chain employs TRBV4-3 and TRBJ1-3; maybe TRBD1 (5 bases). The CDR3 sequence is 15 residues long. Between the trimmed V and J ends, which lost 0 bases and 6 bases, there was a span of 12 bases. From germline, CDR1 is LGHNA and CDR2 YSLEER. The CDR3: CASSQDRVGANTIYF. The CDR3 nucleotides read TGCGCCAGCAGCCAAGACAGGGTCGGTGCAAACACCATATATTTT.

This chain uses TRBV5-6 with TRBJ2-1; D is unclear. There are 17 residues in the CDR3. The V gene lost 0 bases and the J gene lost 10 bases, with 23 bases spanning the gap. Looked up from germline, CDR1 is SGHDT and CDR2 is YYEEEE. The CDR3 bases are TGTGCCAGCAGCTTGGCCTGGATTAAAGACACCCTACGGGAGCAGTTCTTC. Translated, it gives CASSLAWIKDTLREQFF.